This is a list of T cell receptor beta chains from one sample in a study of cytomegalovirus exposure and HLA in healthy donors. Generated by immunoSEQ multiplex PCR, the TCRdb table keeps only in-frame clones and is missing some. The repertoire holds around 89,000 clones, with roughly 80% as singletons. Material for sequencing was PBMCs. All receptors come from a girl between 2 and 10 years old in good health and CMV-seropositive. The CDR3 runs from the conserved cysteine through the conserved F or W. A D gene is named only where the DNA matches it firmly. Size tells how often a clone was seen (once, few, many) or the class of an expanded clone, and some rows leave it out.

d_gene	abundance	j_gene	v_gene	len	CDR3nt	CDR3aa
TRBD2	-	TRBJ2-5	TRBV2	14	TGTGCCAGCAGTTCCGGGACTAAGGAAGAGACCCAGTACTTC	CASSSGTKEETQYF
TRBD2	-	TRBJ2-1	TRBV15	15	TGTGCCACCGCCTCTGGACTAGCGGCTTACAATGAGCAGTTCTTC	CATASGLAAYNEQFF
TRBD1	-	TRBJ2-7	TRBV7-2	15	TGTGCCAGCAGCCCGTCCCGGGACAGACCCTACGAGCAGTACTTC	CASSPSRDRPYEQYF
-	-	TRBJ1-5	TRBV19	14	TGTGCCAGTAGTATAAGGCGAGGTAATCAGCCCCAGCATTTT	CASSIRRGNQPQHF
-	-	TRBJ1-3	TRBV19	12	TGTGCCAGTAGTATCTACGGAAACACCATATATTTT	CASSIYGNTIYF
-	few	TRBJ2-2	TRBV4-3	14	TGCGCCAGCAGCCCAAAGGCAGACTACCTGGAGCTGTTTTTT	CASSPKADYLELFF
-	-	TRBJ2-7	TRBV28	13	TGTGCCAGCAGTTTATCGAACAGCTACGAGCAGTACTTC	CASSLSNSYEQYF
-	-	TRBJ2-7	TRBV28	12	TGTGCCAGCAGCCAGGGTCCCTACGAGCAGTACTTC	CASSQGPYEQYF
-	-	TRBJ1-1	TRBV9	13	TGTGCCAGCAGCACCACCGGGGGCACTGAAGCTTTCTTT	CASSTTGGTEAFF
-	-	TRBJ1-2	TRBV5-1	15	TGCGCCAGCAGCGCCCTACAGAGTACCAACTATGGCTACACCTTC	CASSALQSTNYGYTF
-	-	TRBJ2-7	TRBV11-2	15	TGTGCCAGCAGCCTACTACAGGGTAATATCTACGAGCAGTACTTC	CASSLLQGNIYEQYF
TRBD2	-	TRBJ2-7	TRBV5-6	15	TGTGCCAGCAGGTTTTCAGCGGGAGAGAACTACGAGCAGTACTTC	CASRFSAGENYEQYF
TRBD1	-	TRBJ1-1	TRBV18	15	TGTGCCAGCTCACGGCCAGGGACAGTGAACACTGAAGCTTTCTTT	CASSRPGTVNTEAFF
-	-	TRBJ1-1	TRBV4-2	15	TGTGCCAGCAGCCAAGATCCGGGTACTAACACTGAAGCTTTCTTT	CASSQDPGTNTEAFF
-	-	TRBJ2-3	TRBV9	16	TGTGCCAGCAGCGTAGGCAGTGGTTGGCAGACAGATACGCAGTATTTT	CASSVGSGWQTDTQYF
TRBD2	-	TRBJ2-1	TRBV4-2	15	TGTGCCAGCAGCCCCACTAGCGGGAGCTACAATGAGCAGTTCTTC	CASSPTSGSYNEQFF
TRBD2	-	TRBJ2-7	TRBV27	17	TGTGCCAGCAGTTTATACCTACTAGCGGGGAGCTCCTACGAGCAGTACTTC	CASSLYLLAGSSYEQYF